The clone carrying this T cell receptor beta chain showed up just a few times. The data were obtained in a study of blood T cell repertoires in COVID-19. The CDR3 spans 17 residues. Germline V lookup: CDR1 LGHDT, CDR2 YNNKEL (reference sequence). V was cut by 2 bases and J by 2 bases, with 16 bases left in between. Original processing methods: Estimated nucleated cell counts came from reference gene primer amplification. TCRdb's table, derived via immunoSEQ multiplex PCR, lists solely in-frame clones and lacks some. V and J calls and clone size are those listed in that table; D and trimming were worked out from the DNA. The sample carries around 65,000 clones, about 81% recorded once.

The rearrangement uses TRBV3-1 (or the pseudogene TRBV3-2) and TRBJ1-5; D gene unclear. The sequence came from a human donor in a cohort sampled during active COVID-19. The specimen was peripheral blood. DNA for the CDR3: TGTGCCAGCAGCCAATGGGAGGATGGGTCTCGCAATCAGCCCCAGCATTTT. Its protein product is CASSQWEDGSRNQPQHF.